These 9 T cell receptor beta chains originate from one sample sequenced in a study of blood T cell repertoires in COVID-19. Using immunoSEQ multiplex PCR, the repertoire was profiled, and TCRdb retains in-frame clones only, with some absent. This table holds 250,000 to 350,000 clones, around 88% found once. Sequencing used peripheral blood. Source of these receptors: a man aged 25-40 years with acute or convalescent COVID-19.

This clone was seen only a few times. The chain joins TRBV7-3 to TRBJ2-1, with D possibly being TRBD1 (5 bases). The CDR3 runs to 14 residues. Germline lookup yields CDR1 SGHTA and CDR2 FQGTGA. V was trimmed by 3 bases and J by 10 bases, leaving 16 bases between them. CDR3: CASSLDQLWGEQFF. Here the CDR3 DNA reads TGTGCCAGCAGCTTGGACCAACTTTGGGGCGAGCAGTTCTTC.

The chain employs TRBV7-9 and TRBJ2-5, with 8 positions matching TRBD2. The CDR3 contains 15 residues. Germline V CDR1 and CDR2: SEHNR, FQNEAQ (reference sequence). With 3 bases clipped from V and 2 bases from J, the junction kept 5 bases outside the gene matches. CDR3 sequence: CASSLTSVFQETQYF. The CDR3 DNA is TGTGCCAGCAGCTTGACTAGCGTATTTCAAGAGACCCAGTACTTC.

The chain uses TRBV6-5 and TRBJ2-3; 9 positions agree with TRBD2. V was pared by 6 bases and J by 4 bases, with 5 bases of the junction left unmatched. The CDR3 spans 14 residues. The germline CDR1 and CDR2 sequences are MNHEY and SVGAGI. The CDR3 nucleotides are TGTGCCAGCAGGGCGGGGGGGCATTCAGATACGCAGTATTTT. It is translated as CASRAGGHSDTQYF.

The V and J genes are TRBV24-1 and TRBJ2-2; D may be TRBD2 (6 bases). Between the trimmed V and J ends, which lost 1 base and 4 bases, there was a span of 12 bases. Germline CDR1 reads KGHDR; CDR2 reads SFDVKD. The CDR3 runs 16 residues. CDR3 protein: CATSDFSGSVTGELFF. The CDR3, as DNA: TGTGCCACCAGTGATTTTAGCGGTTCTGTCACCGGGGAGCTGTTTTTT.

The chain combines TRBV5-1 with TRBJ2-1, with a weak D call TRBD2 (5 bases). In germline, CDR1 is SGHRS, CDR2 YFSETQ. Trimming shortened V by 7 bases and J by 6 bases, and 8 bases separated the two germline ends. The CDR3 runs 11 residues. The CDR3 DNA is TGCGCCAGCTCCGAGGGCAATGAGCAGTTCTTC. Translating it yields CASSEGNEQFF.

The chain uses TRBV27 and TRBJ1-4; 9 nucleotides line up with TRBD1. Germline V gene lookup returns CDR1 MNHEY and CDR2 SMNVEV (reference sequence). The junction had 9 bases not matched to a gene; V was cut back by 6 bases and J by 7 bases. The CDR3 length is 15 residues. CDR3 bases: TGTGCCAGCAGAAAAAGACAGGGGGGACGTGAAAAACTGTTTTTT. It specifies CASRKRQGGREKLFF.

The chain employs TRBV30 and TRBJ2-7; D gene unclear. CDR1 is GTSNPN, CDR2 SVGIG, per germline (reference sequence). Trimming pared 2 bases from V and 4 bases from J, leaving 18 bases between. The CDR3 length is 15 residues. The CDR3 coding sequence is TGTGCCTGGAGTCCCTGGGTAAGTGGCGGATACGAGCAGTACTTC. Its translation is CAWSPWVSGGYEQYF.

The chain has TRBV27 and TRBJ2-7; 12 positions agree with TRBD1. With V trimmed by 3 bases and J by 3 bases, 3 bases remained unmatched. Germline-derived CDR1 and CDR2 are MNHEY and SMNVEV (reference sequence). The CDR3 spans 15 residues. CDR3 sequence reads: CASSFGTGGLYEQYF. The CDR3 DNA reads TGTGCCAGCAGTTTCGGGACAGGGGGCCTCTACGAGCAGTACTTC.

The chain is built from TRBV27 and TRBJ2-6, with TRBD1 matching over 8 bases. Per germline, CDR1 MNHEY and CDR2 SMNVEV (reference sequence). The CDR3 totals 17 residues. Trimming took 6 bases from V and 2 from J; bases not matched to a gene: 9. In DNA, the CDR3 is TGTGCCAGCAGATACACAGGGGGACTCGCTGGGGCCAACGTCCTGACTTTC. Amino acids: CASRYTGGLAGANVLTF.